The clone carrying this T cell receptor (beta chain) was picked up a small number of times. Authors' analysis steps: Estimates of nucleated cell counts were drawn from the amplification of reference gene primers. Clones were sequenced by immunoSEQ multiplex PCR, and TCRdb holds only the in-frame ones, with some missing. The D gene and trimming were derived from the DNA, and the V and J assignments and clone size from that table. Of a few hundred thousand clones listed, approximately 89% are singletons. CDR1 and CDR2 (germline): SGHRS, YFSETQ. V lost 0 bases to trimming and J lost 8 bases, with 14 bases between them. The CDR3 extends over 15 amino acids. The data originate from a study of blood T cell repertoires in COVID-19. Across the study: PBMCs, B-cell-depleted T cells, or T cells provided the cDNA or gDNA that made up the material.

This chain connects TRBV5-1 to TRBJ1-4; possible D gene TRBD1, 5 bases. The sequencing sample was made of PBMCs or T cells enriched from blood (not recorded which). This TCR derives from a middle-aged woman who had been exposed to COVID-19. CDR3 sequence (DNA): TGCGCCAGCAGCTTGGGGACATCTGATGGGGAAAAACTGTTTTTT. Its protein is CASSLGTSDGEKLFF.